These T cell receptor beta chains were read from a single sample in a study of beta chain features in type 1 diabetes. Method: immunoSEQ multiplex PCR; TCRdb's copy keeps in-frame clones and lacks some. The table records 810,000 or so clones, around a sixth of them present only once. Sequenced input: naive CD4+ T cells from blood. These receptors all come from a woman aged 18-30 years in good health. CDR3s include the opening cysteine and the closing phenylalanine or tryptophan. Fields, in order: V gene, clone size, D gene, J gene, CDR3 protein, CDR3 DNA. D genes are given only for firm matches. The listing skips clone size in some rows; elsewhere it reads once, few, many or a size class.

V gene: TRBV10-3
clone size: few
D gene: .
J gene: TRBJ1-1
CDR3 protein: CAISESKGLGDENTEAFF
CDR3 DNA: TGTGCCATCAGTGAGTCGAAGGGATTAGGGGACGAGAACACTGAAGCTTTCTTT

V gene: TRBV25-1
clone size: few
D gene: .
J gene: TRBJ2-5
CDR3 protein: CASSAAGREETQYF
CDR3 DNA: TGTGCCAGCAGTGCAGCCGGGAGAGAAGAGACCCAGTACTTC

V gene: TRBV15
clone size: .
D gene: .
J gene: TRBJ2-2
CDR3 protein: CATTRRGDTGELFF
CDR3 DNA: TGTGCCACCACGCGCCGAGGCGACACCGGGGAGCTTTTTTTT

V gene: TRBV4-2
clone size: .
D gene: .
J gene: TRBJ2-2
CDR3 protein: CASSQEGRADPNLF
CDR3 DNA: TGTGCCAGCAGCCAAGAGGGCAGGGCAGACCCGAACCTTTTT

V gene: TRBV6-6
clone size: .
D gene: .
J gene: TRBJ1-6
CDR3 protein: CASNQGPRNSPLHF
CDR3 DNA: TGTGCCAGCAACCAGGGGCCCAGAAATTCACCCCTCCACTTT

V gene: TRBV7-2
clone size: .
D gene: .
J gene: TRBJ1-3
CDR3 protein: CASSLPPQGSGNTIYF
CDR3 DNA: TGTGCCAGCAGCTTGCCCCCACAGGGCTCTGGAAACACCATATATTTT

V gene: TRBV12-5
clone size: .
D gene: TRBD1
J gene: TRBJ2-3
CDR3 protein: CASGLDRLGDTQYF
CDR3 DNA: TGTGCTAGTGGTCTGGACAGGTTAGGGGATACGCAGTATTTT

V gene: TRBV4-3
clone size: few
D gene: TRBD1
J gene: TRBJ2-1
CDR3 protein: CASSQEWLQGGNEQFF
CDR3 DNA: TGCGCCAGCAGCCAAGAATGGCTACAGGGGGGCAATGAGCAGTTCTTC

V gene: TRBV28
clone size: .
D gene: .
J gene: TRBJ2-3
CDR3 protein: CASSSPGTTDTQYF
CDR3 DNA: TGTGCCAGCAGTTCGCCAGGGACCACAGATACGCAGTATTTT

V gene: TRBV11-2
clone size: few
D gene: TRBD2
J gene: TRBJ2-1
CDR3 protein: CASRETVAGGVDEQFF
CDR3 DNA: TGTGCCAGCAGGGAGACCGTAGCGGGAGGTGTCGATGAGCAGTTCTTC

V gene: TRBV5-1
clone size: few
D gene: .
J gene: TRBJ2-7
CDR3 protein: CASSEGPNGGEQYF
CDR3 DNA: TGCGCCAGCAGTGAGGGGCCGAACGGAGGCGAGCAGTACTTC

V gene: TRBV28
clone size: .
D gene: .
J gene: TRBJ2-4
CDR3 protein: CAISTATKNIQYF
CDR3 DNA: TGTGCCATTTCGACAGCAACAAAAAACATTCAGTACTTC

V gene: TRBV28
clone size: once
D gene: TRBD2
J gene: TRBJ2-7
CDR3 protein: CASSSPGLAGPYEQYF
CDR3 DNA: TGTGCCAGCAGTTCCCCGGGGCTAGCGGGACCCTACGAGCAGTACTTC

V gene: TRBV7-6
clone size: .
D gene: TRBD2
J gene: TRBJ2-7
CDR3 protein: CASSLRPAGRYEQYF
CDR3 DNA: TGTGCCAGCAGCCTCCGCCCAGCGGGACGGTACGAGCAGTACTTC

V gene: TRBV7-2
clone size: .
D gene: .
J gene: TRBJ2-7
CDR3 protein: CASSLEIPGPYEQYF
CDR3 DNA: TGTGCCAGCAGCTTAGAAATCCCAGGCCCCTACGAGCAGTACTTC

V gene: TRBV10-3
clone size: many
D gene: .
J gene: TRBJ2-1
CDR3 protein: CATSPGLNNEQFF
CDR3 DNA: TGTGCCACTTCCCCCGGACTGAACAATGAGCAGTTCTTC